This is a list of T cell receptor beta chains from one sample in a study of blood T cell repertoires in COVID-19. The protocol was immunoSEQ multiplex PCR, while the TCRdb copy is restricted to in-frame clones and leaves out a portion. This sample carries roughly 36,000 clones, almost 85% of them seen once, and the ten largest clones take under 7.5%. Sequencing input: peripheral blood. The receptors originated from a man in his sixties with active COVID-19. CDR3s include the opening cysteine and the closing phenylalanine or tryptophan. The D gene is left open where the match is weak. Clone size, where shown, is once, few, many, or a class for clones that have expanded.

j_call: TRBJ2-3; clone_size: once; v_call: TRBV7-3; d_call: .; cdr3_nt: TGTGCCAGCAGCTATCGAGGCACAGATACGCAGTATTTT; cdr3_aa: CASSYRGTDTQYF
j_call: TRBJ2-4; clone_size: .; v_call: TRBV30; d_call: TRBD2; cdr3_nt: TGTGCCTGGGGGTCTAGCGGGAGGGGTCCCAAAAACATTCAGTACTTC; cdr3_aa: CAWGSSGRGPKNIQYF
j_call: TRBJ2-2; clone_size: .; v_call: TRBV2; d_call: TRBD2; cdr3_nt: TGTGCCAGCAGTGCCCCGGGAGGGTCCACCGGGGAGCTGTTTTTT; cdr3_aa: CASSAPGGSTGELFF
j_call: TRBJ1-4; clone_size: few; v_call: TRBV5-4; d_call: TRBD1; cdr3_nt: TGTGCCAGCAGCCGGGGACAGGGGGGGCCTAATGAAAAACTGTTTTTT; cdr3_aa: CASSRGQGGPNEKLFF
j_call: TRBJ1-4; clone_size: .; v_call: TRBV7-9; d_call: TRBD1; cdr3_nt: TGTGCCAGCAGCCCAGACAGGGGGCGCGGTGAAAAACTGTTTTTT; cdr3_aa: CASSPDRGRGEKLFF
j_call: TRBJ2-1; clone_size: .; v_call: TRBV11-3; d_call: .; cdr3_nt: TGTGCCAGCAGCCGACGGGGGGCGGAGGTAGATGAGCAGTTCTTC; cdr3_aa: CASSRRGAEVDEQFF
j_call: TRBJ1-2; clone_size: .; v_call: TRBV15; d_call: .; cdr3_nt: TGTGCCACCAGCAGAGATAGAGGTCGGCAAGGTAACTATGGCTACACCTTC; cdr3_aa: CATSRDRGRQGNYGYTF
j_call: TRBJ2-1; clone_size: .; v_call: TRBV29-1; d_call: .; cdr3_nt: TGCAGCGTTGAAAGGGACGTAACGGGAGTTAGTAATGAGCAGTTCTTC; cdr3_aa: CSVERDVTGVSNEQFF
j_call: TRBJ2-2; clone_size: once; v_call: TRBV7-2; d_call: TRBD2; cdr3_nt: TGTGCCAGCAGCTTAGGACTAGCTGGGGAGCTGTTTTTT; cdr3_aa: CASSLGLAGELFF
j_call: TRBJ2-1; clone_size: .; v_call: TRBV9; d_call: .; cdr3_nt: TGTGCCAGCAGCCAGGGATTTCGCTCCTACAATGAGCAGTTCTTC; cdr3_aa: CASSQGFRSYNEQFF
j_call: TRBJ2-3; clone_size: once; v_call: TRBV10-2; d_call: TRBD2; cdr3_nt: TGCGCCAGCAGTGGGACTAGCGGGAGTATTGAAGATACGCAGTATTTT; cdr3_aa: CASSGTSGSIEDTQYF
j_call: TRBJ2-7; clone_size: .; v_call: TRBV10-3; d_call: TRBD2; cdr3_nt: TGTGCCACCTCCAGCGGGAGCCTCCCGAGGGACGAGCAGTACTTC; cdr3_aa: CATSSGSLPRDEQYF
j_call: TRBJ2-2; clone_size: .; v_call: TRBV7-9; d_call: TRBD2; cdr3_nt: TGTGCCGGCCCCGGGACTAGCGGGAAAACCGGGGAGCTGTTTTTT; cdr3_aa: CAGPGTSGKTGELFF
j_call: TRBJ1-4; clone_size: .; v_call: TRBV29-1; d_call: TRBD1; cdr3_nt: TGCAGCGCCGGACAGGGGGGGGCAGGGGAAAAACTGTTTTTT; cdr3_aa: CSAGQGGAGEKLFF
j_call: TRBJ2-1; clone_size: .; v_call: TRBV7-2; d_call: .; cdr3_nt: TGTGCCAGCAGCCAAGGCCTAGGCGGCTACAATGAGCAGTTCTTC; cdr3_aa: CASSQGLGGYNEQFF
j_call: TRBJ2-3; clone_size: .; v_call: TRBV5-1; d_call: TRBD2; cdr3_nt: TGCGCCAGCAGCTTTAGCGGGTCAAACACAGATACGCAGTATTTT; cdr3_aa: CASSFSGSNTDTQYF
j_call: TRBJ2-3; clone_size: .; v_call: TRBV3-1/TRBV3-2; d_call: .; cdr3_nt: TGTGCCAGCAGCCGGCAGCACATCGGAGGGGCAGATACGCAGTATTTT; cdr3_aa: CASSRQHIGGADTQYF
j_call: TRBJ2-3; clone_size: .; v_call: TRBV2; d_call: .; cdr3_nt: TGTGCCAGCAATAGGCGGGACCCAGATACGCAGTATTTT; cdr3_aa: CASNRRDPDTQYF
j_call: TRBJ2-5; clone_size: .; v_call: TRBV5-1; d_call: TRBD2; cdr3_nt: TGCGCCAGCAGCCAGACTAGCGGGGAAGAGACCCAGTACTTC; cdr3_aa: CASSQTSGEETQYF
j_call: TRBJ2-3; clone_size: .; v_call: TRBV10-2; d_call: .; cdr3_nt: TGCGCCAGCAGTGAGGCGACAGATACGCAGTATTTT; cdr3_aa: CASSEATDTQYF
j_call: TRBJ2-3; clone_size: .; v_call: TRBV24-1; d_call: TRBD2; cdr3_nt: TGTGCCACCAGTGATCCTCCACTAGCGGGAGGAACAGATACGCAGTATTTT; cdr3_aa: CATSDPPLAGGTDTQYF
j_call: TRBJ2-5; clone_size: .; v_call: TRBV3-1/TRBV3-2; d_call: .; cdr3_nt: TGTGCCAGCAGCCAACAGGGAGGAGAGACCCAGTACTTC; cdr3_aa: CASSQQGGETQYF
j_call: TRBJ2-2; clone_size: few; v_call: TRBV19; d_call: .; cdr3_nt: TGTGCCAGTAGTACGTCAGGGAACACCGGGGAGCTGTTTTTT; cdr3_aa: CASSTSGNTGELFF
j_call: TRBJ1-1; clone_size: .; v_call: TRBV6-2/TRBV6-3; d_call: .; cdr3_nt: TGTGCCAGCAGTTACCCGACAGCGAACACTGAAGCTTTCTTT; cdr3_aa: CASSYPTANTEAFF
j_call: TRBJ2-1; clone_size: .; v_call: TRBV27; d_call: TRBD2; cdr3_nt: TGTGCCAGCAGCCTACTAGCGCGCTCCTACAATGAGCAGTTCTTC; cdr3_aa: CASSLLARSYNEQFF
j_call: TRBJ2-5; clone_size: .; v_call: TRBV5-1; d_call: TRBD2; cdr3_nt: TGCGCCAGCAGCTCCCTCGTTAGCGGGAGATTCCGCGGAGAGACCCAGTACTTC; cdr3_aa: CASSSLVSGRFRGETQYF
j_call: TRBJ1-1; clone_size: .; v_call: TRBV6-4; d_call: TRBD1; cdr3_nt: TGTGCCAGCAGTGAGACAGGGTTAGCGGGAACCGGAGCTGAAGCTTTCTTT; cdr3_aa: CASSETGLAGTGAEAFF
j_call: TRBJ2-1; clone_size: .; v_call: TRBV11-2; d_call: TRBD2; cdr3_nt: TGTGCCAGCAGCTCCTTTTTGGCGGGAGGGTACAATGAGCAGTTCTTC; cdr3_aa: CASSSFLAGGYNEQFF
j_call: TRBJ2-1; clone_size: .; v_call: TRBV24-1; d_call: TRBD2; cdr3_nt: TGTGCCACCAGTGATTTGGTTAGCGGGAGTCTGGGTGAGCAGTTCTTC; cdr3_aa: CATSDLVSGSLGEQFF
j_call: TRBJ2-7; clone_size: .; v_call: TRBV6-2/TRBV6-3; d_call: TRBD2; cdr3_nt: TGTGCCAGCAGTTATCAAGCGGGAGGGTTCCGCGAGCAGTACTTC; cdr3_aa: CASSYQAGGFREQYF
j_call: TRBJ2-1; clone_size: .; v_call: TRBV3-1/TRBV3-2; d_call: TRBD2; cdr3_nt: TGTGCCAGCAGCCAAAGCCCCCGGGGGGGAGAGTTCTTC; cdr3_aa: CASSQSPRGGEFF
j_call: TRBJ2-7; clone_size: .; v_call: TRBV16; d_call: TRBD2; cdr3_nt: TGTGCCAGCAGCCAAGGGGTACGTAGCGGGCTGGTCGGGGAGCAGTACTTC; cdr3_aa: CASSQGVRSGLVGEQYF
j_call: TRBJ2-7; clone_size: .; v_call: TRBV5-1; d_call: .; cdr3_nt: TGCGCCAGCAGCCCTCCTTCCTACGAGCAGTACTTC; cdr3_aa: CASSPPSYEQYF
j_call: TRBJ1-6; clone_size: .; v_call: TRBV5-1; d_call: TRBD1; cdr3_nt: TGCGCCAGCAGCTTGGAGGACAGGGGGCATAATTCACCCCTCCACTTT; cdr3_aa: CASSLEDRGHNSPLHF
j_call: TRBJ2-5; clone_size: .; v_call: TRBV2; d_call: .; cdr3_nt: TGTGCGATTTTGTGGGCACAGGACCAAGAGACCCAGTACTTC; cdr3_aa: CAILWAQDQETQYF